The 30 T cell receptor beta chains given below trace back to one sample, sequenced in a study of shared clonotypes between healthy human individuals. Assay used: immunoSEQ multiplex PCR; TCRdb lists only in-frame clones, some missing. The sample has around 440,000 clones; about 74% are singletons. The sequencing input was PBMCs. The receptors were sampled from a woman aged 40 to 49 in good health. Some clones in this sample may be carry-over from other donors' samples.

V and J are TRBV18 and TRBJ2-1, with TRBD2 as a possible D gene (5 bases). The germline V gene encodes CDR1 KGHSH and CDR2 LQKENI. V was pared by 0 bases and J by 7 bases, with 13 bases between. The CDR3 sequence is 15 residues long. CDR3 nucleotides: TGTGCCAGCTCACCACCGAGCCCTCGGAGGAATGAGCAGTTCTTC. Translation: CASSPPSPRRNEQFF.

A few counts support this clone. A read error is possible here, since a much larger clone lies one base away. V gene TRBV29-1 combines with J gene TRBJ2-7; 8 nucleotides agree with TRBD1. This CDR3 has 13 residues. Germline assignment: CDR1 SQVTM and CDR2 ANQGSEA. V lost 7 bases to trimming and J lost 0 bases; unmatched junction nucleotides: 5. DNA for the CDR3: TGCAGCGCGGCCACAGGGGGCTCCTACGAGCAGTACTTC. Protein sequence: CSAATGGSYEQYF.

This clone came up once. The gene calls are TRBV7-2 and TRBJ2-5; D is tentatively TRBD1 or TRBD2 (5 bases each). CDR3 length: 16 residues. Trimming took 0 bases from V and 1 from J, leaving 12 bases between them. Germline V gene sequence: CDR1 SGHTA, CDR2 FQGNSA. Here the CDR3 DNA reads TGTGCCAGCAGCTTAGCGTTACCGGGGCCCCAAGAGACCCAGTACTTC. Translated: CASSLALPGPQETQYF. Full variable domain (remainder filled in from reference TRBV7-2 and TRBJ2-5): GAGVSQSPSNKVTEKGKDVELRCDPISGHTALYWYRQSLGQGLEFLIYFQGNSAPDKSGLPSDRFSAERTGGSVSTLTIQRTQQEDSAVYLCASSLALPGPQETQYFGPGTRLLVL.

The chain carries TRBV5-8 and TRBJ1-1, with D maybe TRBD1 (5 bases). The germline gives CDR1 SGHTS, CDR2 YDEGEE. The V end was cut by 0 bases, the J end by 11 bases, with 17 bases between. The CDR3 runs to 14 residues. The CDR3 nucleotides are TGTGCCAGCAGCTTGGCCCGGGACGGAGGATCCGCTTTCTTT. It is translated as CASSLARDGGSAFF.

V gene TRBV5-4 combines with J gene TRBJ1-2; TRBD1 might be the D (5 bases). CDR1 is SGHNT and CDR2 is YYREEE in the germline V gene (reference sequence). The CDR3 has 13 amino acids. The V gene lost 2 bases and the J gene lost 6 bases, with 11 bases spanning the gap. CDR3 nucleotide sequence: TGTGCCAGCAGCTTAGGGGATTCAGATGGCTACACCTTC. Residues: CASSLGDSDGYTF.

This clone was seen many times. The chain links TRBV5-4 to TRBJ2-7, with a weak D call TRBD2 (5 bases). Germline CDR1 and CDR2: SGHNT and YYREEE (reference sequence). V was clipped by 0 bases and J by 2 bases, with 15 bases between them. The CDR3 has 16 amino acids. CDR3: CASSLERTVEAYEQYF. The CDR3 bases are TGTGCCAGCAGCTTGGAAAGGACTGTAGAAGCCTACGAGCAGTACTTC.

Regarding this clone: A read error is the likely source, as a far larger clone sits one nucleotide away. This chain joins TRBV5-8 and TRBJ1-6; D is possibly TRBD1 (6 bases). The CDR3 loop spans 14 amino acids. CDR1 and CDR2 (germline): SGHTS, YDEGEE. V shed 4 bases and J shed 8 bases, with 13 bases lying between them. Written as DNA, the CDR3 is TGTGCCAGCAGCCCACAGGGAGGGGATTCACCCCTCCACTTT. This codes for CASSPQGGDSPLHF.

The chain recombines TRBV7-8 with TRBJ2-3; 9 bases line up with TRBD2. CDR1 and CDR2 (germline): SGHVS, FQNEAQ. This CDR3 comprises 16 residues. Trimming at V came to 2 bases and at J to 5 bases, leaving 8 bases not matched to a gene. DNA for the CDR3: TGTGCCAGCAGCTTATTGGTTGGCGGGAGGGGAGATACGCAGTATTTT. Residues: CASSLLVGGRGDTQYF.

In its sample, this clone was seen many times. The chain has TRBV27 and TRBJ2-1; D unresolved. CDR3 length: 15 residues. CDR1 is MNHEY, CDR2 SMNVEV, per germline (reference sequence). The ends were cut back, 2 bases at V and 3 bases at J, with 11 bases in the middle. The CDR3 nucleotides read TGTGCCAGCAGTTTAGGGAACTACCACTACAATGAGCAGTTCTTC. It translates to CASSLGNYHYNEQFF.

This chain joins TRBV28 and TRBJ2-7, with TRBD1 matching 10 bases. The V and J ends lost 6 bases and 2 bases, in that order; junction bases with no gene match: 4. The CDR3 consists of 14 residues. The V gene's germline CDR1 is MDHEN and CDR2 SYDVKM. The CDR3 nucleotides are TGTGCCAGCAGACGGGACAGGGGCCCCTACGAGCAGTACTTC. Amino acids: CASRRDRGPYEQYF.

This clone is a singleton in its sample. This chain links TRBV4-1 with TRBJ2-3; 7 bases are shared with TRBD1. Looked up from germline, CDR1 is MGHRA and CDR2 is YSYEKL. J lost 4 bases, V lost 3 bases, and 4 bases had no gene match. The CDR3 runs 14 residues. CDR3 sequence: CASSHPDRADTQYF. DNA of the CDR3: TGCGCCAGCAGCCACCCAGACAGGGCAGATACGCAGTATTTT.

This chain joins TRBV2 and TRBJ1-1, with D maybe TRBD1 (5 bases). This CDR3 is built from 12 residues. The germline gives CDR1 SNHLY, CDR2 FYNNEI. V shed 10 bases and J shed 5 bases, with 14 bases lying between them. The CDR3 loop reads CANWGGRTEAFF. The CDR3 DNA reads TGTGCCAACTGGGGGGGTAGGACTGAAGCTTTCTTT.

The CDR3 sequence is CAWTMTGGSPLHF. CDR3 sequence (DNA): TGTGCCTGGACGATGACAGGGGGTTCACCCCTCCACTTT. The J gene is TRBJ1-6, the V gene TRBV30; the match to TRBD1 covers 9 bases. Looked up from germline, CDR1 is GTSNPN and CDR2 is SVGIG (reference sequence). The CDR3 totals 13 residues. V was clipped by 4 bases and J by 9 bases; unmatched bases: 4.

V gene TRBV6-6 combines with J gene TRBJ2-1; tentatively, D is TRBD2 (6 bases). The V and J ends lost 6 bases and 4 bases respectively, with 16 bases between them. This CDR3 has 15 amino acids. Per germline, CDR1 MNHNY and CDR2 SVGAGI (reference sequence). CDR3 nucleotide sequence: TGTGCCAGCAGGAGTTATAGCGGAGCTTACAATGAGCAGTTCTTC. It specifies CASRSYSGAYNEQFF.

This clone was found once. CDR3 sequence (DNA): TGTGCCTGGAGTGTCAGGACAGGCGGGGGCACTGAAGCTTTCTTT. It translates to CAWSVRTGGGTEAFF. The chain combines TRBV30 with TRBJ1-1, with 7 positions matching TRBD1. V shed 0 bases, J shed 4 bases, and the junction held 8 bases outside the gene matches. The CDR3 is 15 residues long. The germline V gene encodes CDR1 GTSNPN and CDR2 SVGIG (reference sequence).

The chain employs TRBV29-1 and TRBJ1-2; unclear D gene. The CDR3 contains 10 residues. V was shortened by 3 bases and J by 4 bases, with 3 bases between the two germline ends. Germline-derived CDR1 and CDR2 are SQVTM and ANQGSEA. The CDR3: CSVDAYGYTF. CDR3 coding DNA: TGCAGCGTTGACGCCTATGGCTACACCTTC.

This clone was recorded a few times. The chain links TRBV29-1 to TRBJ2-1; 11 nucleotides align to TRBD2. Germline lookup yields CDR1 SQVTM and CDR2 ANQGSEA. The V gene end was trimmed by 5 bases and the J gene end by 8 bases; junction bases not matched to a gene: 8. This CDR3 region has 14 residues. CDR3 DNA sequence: TGCAGCGTTACCGGGACTAGCGGACCATATGAGCAGTTCTTC. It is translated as CSVTGTSGPYEQFF.

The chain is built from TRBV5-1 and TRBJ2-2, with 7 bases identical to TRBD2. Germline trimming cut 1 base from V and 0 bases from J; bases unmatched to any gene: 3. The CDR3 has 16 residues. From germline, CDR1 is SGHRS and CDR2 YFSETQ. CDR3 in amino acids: CASSLREAANTGELFF. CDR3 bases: TGCGCCAGCAGCTTGCGGGAGGCTGCGAACACCGGGGAGCTGTTTTTT.

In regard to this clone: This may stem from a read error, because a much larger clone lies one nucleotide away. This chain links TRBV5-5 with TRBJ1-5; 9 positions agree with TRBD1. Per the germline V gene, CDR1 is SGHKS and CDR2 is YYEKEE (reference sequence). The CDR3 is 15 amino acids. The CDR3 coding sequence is TGTGCCGGCAGCTTGGGGACAGGGTCGCGTCAGCCCCAGCATTTT. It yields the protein CAGSLGTGSRQPQHF.

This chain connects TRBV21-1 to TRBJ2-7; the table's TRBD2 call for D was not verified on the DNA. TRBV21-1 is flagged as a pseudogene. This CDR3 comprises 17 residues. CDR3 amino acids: CASNPPGGIPGSYEQYF. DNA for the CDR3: TGTGCCAGCAACCCTCCAGGCGGGATCCCTGGCTCCTACGAGCAGTACTTC.

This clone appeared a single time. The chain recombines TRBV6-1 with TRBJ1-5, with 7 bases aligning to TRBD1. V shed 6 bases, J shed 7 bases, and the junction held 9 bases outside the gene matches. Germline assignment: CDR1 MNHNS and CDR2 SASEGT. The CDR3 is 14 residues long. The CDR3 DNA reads TGTGCCAGCAGCCTCGACAGGGTAGGACAGCCCCAGCATTTT. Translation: CASSLDRVGQPQHF.

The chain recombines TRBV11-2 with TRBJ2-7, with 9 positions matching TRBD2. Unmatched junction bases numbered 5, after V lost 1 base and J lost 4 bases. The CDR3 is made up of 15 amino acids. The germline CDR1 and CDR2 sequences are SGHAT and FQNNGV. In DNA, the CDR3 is TGTGCCAGCAGCTTAGTGGCTAGCGGGAAATACGAGCAGTACTTC. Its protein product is CASSLVASGKYEQYF.

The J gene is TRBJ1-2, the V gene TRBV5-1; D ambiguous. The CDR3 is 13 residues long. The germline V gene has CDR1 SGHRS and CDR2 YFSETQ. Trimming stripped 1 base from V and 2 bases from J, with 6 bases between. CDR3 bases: TGCGCCAGCAGCTTGCCCGGGAACTATGGCTACACCTTC. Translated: CASSLPGNYGYTF. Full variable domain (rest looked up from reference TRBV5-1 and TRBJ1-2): KAGVTQTPRYLIKTRGQQVTLSCSPISGHRSVSWYQQTPGQGLQFLFEYFSETQRNKGNFPGRFSGRQFSNSRSEMNVSTLELGDSALYLCASSLPGNYGYTFGSGTRLTVV.

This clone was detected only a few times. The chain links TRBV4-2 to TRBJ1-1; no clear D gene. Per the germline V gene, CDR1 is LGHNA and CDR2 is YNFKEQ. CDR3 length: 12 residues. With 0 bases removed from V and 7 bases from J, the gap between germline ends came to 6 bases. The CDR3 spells CASSQDLDEAFF. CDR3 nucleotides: TGTGCCAGCAGCCAAGACCTCGATGAAGCTTTCTTT.

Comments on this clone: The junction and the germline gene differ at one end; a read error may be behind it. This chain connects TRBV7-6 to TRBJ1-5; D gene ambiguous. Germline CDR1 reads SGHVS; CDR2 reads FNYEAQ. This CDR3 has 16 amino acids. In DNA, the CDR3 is TGTGCCAGCAGCTTAGCGGCGGGGAATAGCAGTCAGCCCCAGCATTTT. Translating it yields CASSLAAGNSSQPQHF.

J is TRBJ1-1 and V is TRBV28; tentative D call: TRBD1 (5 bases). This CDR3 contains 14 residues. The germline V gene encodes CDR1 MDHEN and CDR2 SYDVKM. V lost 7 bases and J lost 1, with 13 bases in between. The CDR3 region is CASTLKGTNTEAFF. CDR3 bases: TGTGCCAGCACCCTCAAGGGGACGAACACTGAAGCTTTCTTT.

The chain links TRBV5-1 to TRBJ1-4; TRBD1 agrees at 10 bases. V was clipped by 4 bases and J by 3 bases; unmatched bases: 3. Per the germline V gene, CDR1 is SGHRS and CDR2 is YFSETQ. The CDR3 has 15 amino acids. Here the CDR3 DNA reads TGCGCCAGCAGCAGGACAGGGGGATCTAATGAAAAACTGTTTTTT. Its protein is CASSRTGGSNEKLFF. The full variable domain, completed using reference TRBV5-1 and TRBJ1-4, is KAGVTQTPRYLIKTRGQQVTLSCSPISGHRSVSWYQQTPGQGLQFLFEYFSETQRNKGNFPGRFSGRQFSNSRSEMNVSTLELGDSALYLCASSRTGGSNEKLFFGSGTQLSVL.

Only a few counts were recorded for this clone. CDR3 coding DNA: TGCGCCAGCAGCCGACCGGGAGGGGGCGCGCAGTATTTT. Amino acids: CASSRPGGGAQYF. The chain combines TRBV4-3 with TRBJ2-3; D is perhaps TRBD2 (8 bases). Germline V lookup: CDR1 LGHNA, CDR2 YSLEER. V lost 4 bases, J lost 10 bases, and 15 bases lay in between. CDR3 length equals 13 residues.

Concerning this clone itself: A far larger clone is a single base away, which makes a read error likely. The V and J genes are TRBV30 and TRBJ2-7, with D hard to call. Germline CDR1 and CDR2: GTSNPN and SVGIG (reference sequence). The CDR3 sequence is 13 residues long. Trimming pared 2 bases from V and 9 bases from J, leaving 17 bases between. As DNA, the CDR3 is TGTGCCTGGAGTATTGCTACCCCGGGTGGGCAGTACTTC. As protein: CAWSIATPGGQYF. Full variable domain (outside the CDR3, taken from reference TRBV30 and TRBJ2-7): SQTIHQWPATLVQPVGSPLSLECTVEGTSNPNLYWYRQAAGRGLQLLFYSVGIGQISSEVPQNLSASRPQDRQFILSSKKLLLSDSGFYLCAWSIATPGGQYFGPGTRLTVT.

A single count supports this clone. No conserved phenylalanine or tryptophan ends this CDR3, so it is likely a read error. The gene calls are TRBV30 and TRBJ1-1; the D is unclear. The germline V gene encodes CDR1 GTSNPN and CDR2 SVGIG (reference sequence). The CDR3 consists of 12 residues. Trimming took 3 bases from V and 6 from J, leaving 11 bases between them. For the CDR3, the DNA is TGTGCCTGGAGGGAGGGTCACTCTGAAGCTTTCTCT. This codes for CAWREGHSEAFS.